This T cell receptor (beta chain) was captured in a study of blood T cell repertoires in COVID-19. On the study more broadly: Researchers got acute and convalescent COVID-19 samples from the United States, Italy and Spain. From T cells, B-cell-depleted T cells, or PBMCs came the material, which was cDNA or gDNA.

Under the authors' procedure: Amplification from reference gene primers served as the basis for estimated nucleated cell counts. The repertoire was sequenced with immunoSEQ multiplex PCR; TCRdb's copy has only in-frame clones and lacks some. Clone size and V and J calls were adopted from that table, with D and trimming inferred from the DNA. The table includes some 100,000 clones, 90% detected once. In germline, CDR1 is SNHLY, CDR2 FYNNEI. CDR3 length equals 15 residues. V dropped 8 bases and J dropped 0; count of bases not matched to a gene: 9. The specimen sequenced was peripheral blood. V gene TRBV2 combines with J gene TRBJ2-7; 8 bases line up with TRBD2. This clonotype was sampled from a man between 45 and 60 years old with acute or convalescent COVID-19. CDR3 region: CASRWGSGVSYEQYF. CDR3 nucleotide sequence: TGTGCCAGCCGTTGGGGTAGCGGGGTCTCCTACGAGCAGTACTTC.